These 30 T cell receptor beta chains were all obtained from the same sample, sequenced in a study of human T cells and chemical hapten exposure. TCRdb independently ran MiXCR on the 5' RACE reads; one entry per CDR3 protein. Counted here are about 81,000 distinct CDR3 sequences, more than 15% occurring once; the ten biggest clones make up approximately 7%. It was unfractionated whole blood from which total RNA was extracted. The receptors come from a female donor in good health.

The V call is TRBV19, the J call TRBJ1-6; D possibly corresponds to TRBD1 (6 bases). Germline V gives CDR1 LNHDA, CDR2 SQIVND (reference sequence). The length of the CDR3 is 14 residues. With 3 bases removed from V and 9 bases from J, the gap between germline ends came to 12 bases. As DNA, the CDR3 is TGTGCCAGTAGTATTCTCGGACAGTTTTCACCCCTCCACTTT. Its protein product is CASSILGQFSPLHF.

This sequence joins TRBV27 and TRBJ2-3, with 9 bases fitting TRBD2. The CDR3 is made up of 17 amino acids. The junction had 8 bases not matched to a gene; V was cut back by 1 base and J by 3 bases. Per germline, CDR1 MNHEY and CDR2 SMNVEV (reference sequence). CDR3 in amino acids: CASSLWGRAGGTDTQYF. The CDR3 DNA reads TGTGCCAGCAGTTTATGGGGCCGAGCGGGAGGAACAGATACGCAGTATTTT.

CDR3 sequence: CASSLMGRNSPLHF. The CDR3 DNA is TGTGCCAGCAGTTTAATGGGAAGGAATTCACCCCTCCACTTT. V gene TRBV27 combines with J gene TRBJ1-6; D gene unclear. The CDR3 runs to 14 residues. Germline lookup yields CDR1 MNHEY and CDR2 SMNVEV (reference sequence). Trimming took off 2 bases at V and 7 bases at J, with 9 bases between the two ends.

This clonotype was seen more than once but under ten times. The V call is TRBV12-3 or TRBV12-4, the J call TRBJ2-3; the D gene is possibly TRBD2 (5 bases). Trimming cost V 2 bases and J 2 bases, with 11 bases left between them. The CDR3 sequence is 15 residues long. The CDR3 loop is CASSLYGGLTDTQYF. CDR3 DNA: TGTGCCAGCAGTTTATATGGCGGACTCACAGATACGCAGTATTTT.

There are a few counts of this clonotype. The chain employs TRBV28 and TRBJ2-5, with no clear D. CDR3 length: 13 amino acids. Per germline, CDR1 MDHEN and CDR2 SYDVKM. The V gene lost 3 bases and the J gene lost 6 bases, with 11 bases spanning the gap. In DNA form, the CDR3 reads TGTGCCAGCAGTTTTCAAGGGCTGAAGACCCAGTACTTC. The encoded protein is CASSFQGLKTQYF.

This clonotype has only a few counts. The chain has TRBV29-1 and TRBJ1-6; the D is unclear. V was shortened by 4 bases and J by 10 bases, with 11 bases between the two germline ends. This CDR3 comprises 12 residues. Germline V lookup: CDR1 SQVTM, CDR2 ANQGSEA. The DNA of the CDR3 is TGCAGCGTTGCTGATCCTGGGTCACCCCTCCACTTT. Translation gives CSVADPGSPLHF.

This clonotype came up many times. V usage is TRBV5-1 and J usage is TRBJ1-1; the D is unclear. Germline lookup yields CDR1 SGHRS and CDR2 YFSETQ. This CDR3 is built from 13 residues. V lost 0 bases and J lost 8, with 11 bases in between. Written as DNA, the CDR3 is TGCGCCAGCAGCTTGGTTGCCCGGACCGAAGCTTTCTTT. Protein sequence: CASSLVARTEAFF.

In its sample, this clonotype was seen a few times. The genes are TRBV6-6 and TRBJ1-1, with 8 positions matching TRBD1. CDR3 length: 17 amino acids. The V segment lost 0 bases and the J segment 4 bases; nucleotides outside the gene matches: 10. CDR1 and CDR2 (germline): MNHNY, SVGAGI (reference sequence). The DNA for the CDR3 is TGTGCCAGCAGTTACTCGGACAGGGCCCGTTGGGGCACTGAAGCTTTCTTT. Protein: CASSYSDRARWGTEAFF.

The genes are TRBV12-3 or TRBV12-4 and TRBJ1-4, with 8 nucleotides matching TRBD1. Losses at the gene ends were 6 bases for V and 4 bases for J; bases not matched to a gene: 7. CDR3 length: 15 residues. The CDR3 DNA is TGTGCCAGCAGCCCCTGGACAGGGAATAATGAAAAACTGTTTTTT. Protein product: CASSPWTGNNEKLFF.

This clonotype was detected only a few times. The J gene is TRBJ1-1, the V gene TRBV20-1; 7 positions match TRBD1. The CDR3 has 14 residues. V trimming: 3 bases; J trimming: 1 base; junction bases outside the gene matches: 5. The germline gives CDR1 DFQATT, CDR2 SNEGSKA (reference sequence). DNA for the CDR3: TGCAGTGCTAGGGACAACAGGGGGAACACTGAAGCTTTCTTT. It codes for CSARDNRGNTEAFF.

The chain is built from TRBV20-1 and TRBJ1-1, with TRBD1 matching over 7 bases. The trim removed 6 bases at V and 1 base at J, leaving 11 bases unmatched. Germline V gene data show CDR1 as DFQATT and CDR2 as SNEGSKA (reference sequence). This CDR3 comprises 15 residues. CDR3 sequence reads: CSAQNARTGNTEAFF. Here the CDR3 DNA reads TGCAGTGCACAGAATGCTAGGACAGGGAACACTGAAGCTTTCTTT.

This clonotype was seen at least ten times. One junction end does not reproduce the germline sequence, and a read error may be involved. The chain uses TRBV7-7 and TRBJ2-2; 9 bases match TRBD2. The CDR3 contains 15 residues. CDR1 SSHAT and CDR2 FNYEAQ come from the germline V gene (reference sequence). The CDR3 region is CASSSTSGNTGELFF. DNA for the CDR3: TGTGCTAGCAGCTCGACTAGCGGCAACACCGGGGAGCTGTTTTTT. The whole variable domain, filled in from reference TRBV7-7 and TRBJ2-2, reads GAGVSQSPRYKVTKRGQDVTLRCDPISSHATLYWYQQALGQGPEFLTYFNYEAQPDKSGLPSDRFSAERPEGSISTLTIQRTEQRDSAMYRCASSSTSGNTGELFFGEGSRLTVL.

The CDR3 is CSASNRAITDTQYF. In DNA, the CDR3 is TGCAGTGCTAGTAACAGGGCGATCACAGATACGCAGTATTTT. The rearrangement links TRBV20-1 to TRBJ2-3; D perhaps matches TRBD1 (6 bases). Trimming took 3 bases from V and 2 from J, leaving 12 bases between them. This CDR3 region has 14 residues. The germline CDR1 and CDR2 sequences are DFQATT and SNEGSKA (reference sequence).

The rearrangement links TRBV4-2 to TRBJ2-3, with TRBD2 identical over 9 bases. The germline gives CDR1 LGHNA, CDR2 YNFKEQ. The CDR3 is 16 residues long. After removal of 5 bases from V and 2 bases from J, the junction contained 8 bases not matched to a gene. The CDR3 DNA reads TGTGCCAGCAGCAAAAGAGCGGGAGGTCCCACAGATACGCAGTATTTT. Translation: CASSKRAGGPTDTQYF.

CDR3 region: CASSLGEHTEAFF. The CDR3 DNA is TGTGCCAGCAGTTTAGGGGAACACACTGAAGCTTTCTTT. The V call is TRBV12-3 or TRBV12-4, the J call TRBJ1-1; D unclear. Trimming pared 1 base from V and 3 bases from J, leaving 6 bases between. The CDR3 is 13 amino acids.

This chain uses TRBV29-1 with TRBJ2-5; a possible D gene is TRBD2 (5 bases). Germline CDR1 and CDR2: SQVTM and ANQGSEA. There are 15 residues in the CDR3. V was cut by 1 base and J by 0 bases, with 12 bases left in between. The CDR3 sequence is CSVEVTGYDQETQYF. The CDR3 nucleotides read TGCAGCGTTGAAGTTACGGGGTACGACCAAGAGACCCAGTACTTC.

The chain combines TRBV5-1 with TRBJ2-7; 7 nucleotides match TRBD1. The J segment lost 10 bases and the V segment lost 4 bases, leaving 8 bases of the junction unmatched. CDR1 and CDR2 from the germline V gene are SGHRS and YFSETQ. The CDR3 sequence is 12 residues long. The CDR3 is CASSIGQEVQYF. CDR3 DNA sequence: TGCGCCAGCAGCATCGGACAGGAGGTTCAGTACTTC.

This clonotype has a count of ten or more. This chain uses TRBV29-1 with TRBJ1-5, with D unresolved. The CDR3 spans 12 residues. Trimming left V 4 bases short and J 4 bases short, with 8 bases between. Germline V gene sequence: CDR1 SQVTM, CDR2 ANQGSEA. CDR3 residues: CSVGSGNQPQHF. In nucleotides, the CDR3 is TGCAGCGTTGGCTCCGGTAATCAGCCCCAGCATTTT.

J is TRBJ2-3 and V is TRBV5-1, with 16 bases identical to TRBD2. There are 18 residues in the CDR3. Per germline, CDR1 SGHRS and CDR2 YFSETQ. The junction had 8 bases not matched to a gene; V was cut back by 3 bases and J by 4 bases. The CDR3 DNA reads as TGCGCCAGCAGCTCGGGACTAGCGGGAGGGCCAGATCCAGATACGCAGTATTTT. Encoded protein: CASSSGLAGGPDPDTQYF.

This clonotype was observed a handful of times. The chain recombines TRBV27 with TRBJ2-7; maybe TRBD2 (6 bases). V lost 5 bases to trimming and J lost 6 bases, with 20 bases between them. The CDR3 extends over 15 amino acids. Germline V gene data show CDR1 as MNHEY and CDR2 as SMNVEV (reference sequence). CDR3 DNA: TGTGCCAGCAGTCCGTACCGGGACTCAATGGGCGAGCAGTACTTC. This translates into CASSPYRDSMGEQYF.

This clonotype was detected a few times. The rearrangement joins TRBV27 to TRBJ2-3; 13 positions match TRBD2. This CDR3 spans 16 amino acids. J was trimmed by 8 bases and V by 4 bases; bases with no gene match: 9. Germline-derived CDR1 and CDR2 are MNHEY and SMNVEV (reference sequence). The CDR3 reads CASSSLTSGRSATQYF. As DNA, the CDR3 is TGTGCCAGCAGTTCACTGACTAGCGGGAGGTCCGCTACGCAGTATTTT.

V usage is TRBV7-2 and J usage is TRBJ1-3; D is unclear. Germline V gives CDR1 SGHTA, CDR2 FQGNSA. V was pared by 1 base and J by 0 bases, with 16 bases between. The CDR3 loop spans 18 amino acids. The CDR3: CASSLELQTQSSGNTIYF. DNA for the CDR3: TGTGCCAGCAGCTTAGAGTTACAGACTCAGAGCTCTGGAAACACCATATATTTT. Using reference TRBV7-2 and TRBJ1-3 for the parts outside the CDR3, the full variable domain is GAGVSQSPSNKVTEKGKDVELRCDPISGHTALYWYRQSLGQGLEFLIYFQGNSAPDKSGLPSDRFSAERTGGSVSTLTIQRTQQEDSAVYLCASSLELQTQSSGNTIYFGEGSWLTVV.

A few counts support this clonotype. The chain combines TRBV20-1 with TRBJ1-6, with a tentative D call TRBD1 (5 bases). V was cut by 6 bases and J by 7 bases, with 19 bases left in between. The CDR3 consists of 15 residues. Germline-derived CDR1 and CDR2 are DFQATT and SNEGSKA (reference sequence). The CDR3 here is CSASPSGTLNSPLHF. The DNA of the CDR3 is TGCAGTGCCAGTCCGTCCGGGACCCTAAATTCACCCCTCCACTTT.

DNA for the CDR3: TGTGCCAGCAGTCCAGGGGGCAATGGCTACACCTTC. This codes for CASSPGGNGYTF. The chain carries TRBV12-3 or TRBV12-4 and TRBJ1-2, with 8 bases lining up with TRBD1. The CDR3 contains 12 residues. V lost 5 bases to trimming and J lost 6 bases; unmatched junction nucleotides: 2.

This clonotype was observed a few times. The chain is built from TRBV11-2 and TRBJ1-2; no clear D. The ends were cut back, 3 bases at V and 4 bases at J, with 12 bases in the middle. CDR1 and CDR2 (germline): SGHAT, FQNNGV. The CDR3 is made up of 14 amino acids. The CDR3 region is CASSFGRTAYGYTF. The CDR3 DNA follows: TGTGCCAGCAGCTTTGGCAGGACTGCCTATGGCTACACCTTC.

The sample holds a few counts of this clonotype. CDR3 nucleotide sequence: TGTGCCAGCAGCTCATTCGACAGGGGCAACTTGAACACTGAAGCTTTCTTT. It codes for CASSSFDRGNLNTEAFF. V and J are TRBV7-8 and TRBJ1-1; TRBD1 matches at 8 bases. Germline assignment: CDR1 SGHVS and CDR2 FQNEAQ. This CDR3 spans 17 amino acids. With V trimmed by 4 bases and J by 0 bases, 10 bases remained unmatched.

This clonotype has a handful of counts. This chain links TRBV4-3 with TRBJ2-1, with D maybe TRBD2 (5 bases). Germline CDR1 is LGHNA and CDR2 is YSLEER. The CDR3 is made up of 15 amino acids. V dropped 0 bases and J dropped 10 bases, with 16 bases sitting between them. The CDR3 spells CASSQEGEGAREQFF. The CDR3 DNA is TGCGCCAGCAGCCAAGAAGGAGAGGGAGCTAGAGAGCAGTTCTTC.

This clonotype was seen more than once but under ten times. This chain joins TRBV6-5 and TRBJ2-1; 7 nucleotides agree with TRBD1. The V and J ends lost 5 bases and 4 bases, in that order; junction bases with no gene match: 5. Germline CDR1 is MNHEY and CDR2 is SVGAGI. This CDR3 region has 14 residues. This CDR3 is CASSHRQGYNEQFF. CDR3 DNA: TGTGCCAGCAGTCATAGACAGGGATACAATGAGCAGTTCTTC.

This clonotype was detected a few times. The chain carries TRBV5-1 and TRBJ2-3; D is unresolved. The V end lost 0 bases, the J end lost 3 bases, and 8 bases lay between the germline ends. CDR3 length equals 14 residues. Per the germline V gene, CDR1 is SGHRS and CDR2 is YFSETQ. Written as DNA, the CDR3 is TGCGCCAGCAGCTTGGAACAAGTAACAGATACGCAGTATTTT. It encodes CASSLEQVTDTQYF.

The rearrangement joins TRBV2 to TRBJ2-7; 9 positions match TRBD1. The CDR3 has 14 amino acids. V lost 5 bases to trimming and J lost 0 bases; unmatched junction nucleotides: 2. Germline CDR1 SNHLY, CDR2 FYNNEI. The CDR3 spells CASSSDRGSYEQYF. In nucleotides, the CDR3 is TGTGCCAGCAGTTCGGACAGGGGCTCCTACGAGCAGTACTTC.